These 8 T cell receptor beta chains share one sample of origin, sequenced in a study of blood T cell repertoires in COVID-19. Data came from immunoSEQ multiplex PCR; TCRdb stores just in-frame clones and leaves some out. Among about 300,000 clones listed, 90% to 95% were seen once. The sequenced material came from peripheral blood. The receptor set was obtained from a woman aged 30 to 39 with COVID-19, enrolled during active disease.

The chain carries TRBV5-1 and TRBJ2-7; TRBD1 matches at 12 bases. Unmatched junction bases numbered 7, after V lost 4 bases and J lost 5 bases. This CDR3 is 15 amino acids long. Germline assignment: CDR1 SGHRS and CDR2 YFSETQ. CDR3 nucleotides: TGCGCCAGCAGCGGAAGGGACAGGGGGCGAGACGAGCAGTACTTC. Translation gives CASSGRDRGRDEQYF.

The chain is built from TRBV5-4 and TRBJ2-7; D perhaps matches TRBD2 (5 bases). The CDR3 covers 11 residues. The germline V gene encodes CDR1 SGHNT and CDR2 YYREEE (reference sequence). V was shortened by 4 bases and J by 7 bases, with 9 bases between the two germline ends. The CDR3 DNA follows: TGTGCCAGCAGCCAACTAGGGGAGCAGTACTTC. Protein: CASSQLGEQYF.

The CDR3 loop reads CASSPRTSGSLQYEQYF. CDR3 in DNA: TGTGCCAGCAGCCCTAGGACTAGCGGGAGTTTACAGTACGAGCAGTACTTC. This rearrangement joins TRBV7-9 to TRBJ2-7; TRBD2 matches 13 bases. The J segment lost 4 bases and the V segment lost 5 bases, leaving 11 bases of the junction unmatched. The CDR3 is 17 residues long. Germline CDR1 is SEHNR and CDR2 is FQNEAQ (reference sequence).

The chain uses TRBV19 and TRBJ2-1; D call uncertain. Germline CDR1 and CDR2: LNHDA and SQIVND (reference sequence). There are 13 residues in the CDR3. The V and J ends lost 3 bases and 5 bases respectively, with 8 bases between them. The CDR3 loop reads CASSMGADNEQFF. In nucleotides, the CDR3 is TGTGCCAGTAGTATGGGCGCCGACAATGAGCAGTTCTTC.

The chain is built from TRBV6-5 and TRBJ1-5, with D possibly matching TRBD1 (5 bases). The CDR3 contains 13 residues. The V and J ends lost 11 bases and 1 base respectively, with 12 bases between them. Germline CDR1 reads MNHEY; CDR2 reads SVGAGI. The CDR3 protein is CAGGTVSNQPQHF. The CDR3 DNA follows: TGTGCCGGCGGGACCGTGAGCAATCAGCCCCAGCATTTT.

The V and J genes are TRBV7-3 and TRBJ1-6; D may be TRBD1 (5 bases). V was pared by 2 bases and J by 0 bases, with 11 bases between. The CDR3 runs to 17 residues. Germline V gene data show CDR1 as SGHTA and CDR2 as FQGTGA. In DNA, the CDR3 is TGTGCCAGCAGCTTAGGGGGGACCCTCTCCTATAATTCACCCCTCCACTTT. Its protein is CASSLGGTLSYNSPLHF.

The chain uses TRBV28 and TRBJ2-1; 16 nucleotides match TRBD2. CDR3 length: 18 residues. V shed 7 bases and J 9 bases; nucleotides not matched to a gene: 15. Germline V gene lookup returns CDR1 MDHEN and CDR2 SYDVKM. Written as DNA, the CDR3 is TGTGCCAGCATTTGGGGGGGACTAGCGGGAGGGCCGTCAAGTGAGCAGTTCTTC. It codes for CASIWGGLAGGPSSEQFF.

The chain recombines TRBV6-6 with TRBJ1-1; 12 positions agree with TRBD1. Unmatched junction bases numbered 9, after V lost 6 bases and J lost 1 base. Germline CDR1 MNHNY, CDR2 SVGAGI (reference sequence). The CDR3 consists of 17 residues. CDR3 amino acids: CASSRDRDRGPNTEAFF. The CDR3 coding sequence is TGTGCCAGCAGCCGAGACCGGGACAGGGGGCCGAACACTGAAGCTTTCTTT.